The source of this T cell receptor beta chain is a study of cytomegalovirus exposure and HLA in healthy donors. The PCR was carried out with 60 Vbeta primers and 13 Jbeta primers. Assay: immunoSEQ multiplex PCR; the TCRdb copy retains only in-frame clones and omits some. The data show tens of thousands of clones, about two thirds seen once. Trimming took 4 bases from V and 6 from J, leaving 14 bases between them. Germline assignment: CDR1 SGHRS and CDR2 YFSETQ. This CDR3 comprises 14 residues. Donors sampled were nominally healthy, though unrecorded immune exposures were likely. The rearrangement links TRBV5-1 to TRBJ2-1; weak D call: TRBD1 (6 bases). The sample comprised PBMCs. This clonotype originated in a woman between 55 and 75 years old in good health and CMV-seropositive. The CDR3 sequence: CASSVQGEGNEQFF. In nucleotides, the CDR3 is TGCGCCAGCAGCGTACAGGGCGAGGGCAATGAGCAGTTCTTC.